Shown below are 27 T cell receptor beta chains from a single sample sequenced in a study of blood T cells in healthy people across ages. With a J-beta primer mix and a sample-barcoded 5' primer, a second PCR ran about 7 to 12 cycles. In TCRdb, the 5' RACE reads were re-called with MiXCR into one record per CDR3 protein. Of about 770,000 distinct CDR3 sequences listed, approximately 44% are singletons. The material sequenced was blood. Every receptor here comes from a man aged 60 to 75 in good health.

The CDR3 loop reads CASWLHNEQFF. The DNA for the CDR3 is TGCGCCAGCTGGCTACACAATGAGCAGTTCTTC. The chain carries TRBV5-1 and TRBJ2-1; no firm D call. Germline values: CDR1 SGHRS, CDR2 YFSETQ. The V and J ends lost 7 bases and 5 bases respectively, with 7 bases between them. This CDR3 comprises 11 residues.

The chain joins TRBV12-3 or TRBV12-4 to TRBJ2-5; 7 bases agree with TRBD1. V shed 6 bases and J 3 bases; nucleotides not matched to a gene: 10. The CDR3 has 15 amino acids. As DNA, the CDR3 is TGTGCCAGCAGGAATACGGGGCAGGGGGAAGAGACCCAGTACTTC. It yields the protein CASRNTGQGEETQYF.

This clonotype was detected only a few times. The chain is built from TRBV7-2 and TRBJ1-2; TRBD1 might be the D (5 bases). Germline V CDR1 and CDR2: SGHTA, FQGNSA. CDR3 length: 16 residues. The V end was cut by 0 bases, the J end by 4 bases, with 15 bases between. In DNA form, the CDR3 reads TGTGCCAGCAGCTTAGCGGGTACGGGAGGGGTCTATGGCTACACCTTC. This codes for CASSLAGTGGVYGYTF.

There are a few counts of this clonotype. The chain is built from TRBV12-3 or TRBV12-4 and TRBJ1-6, with 7 bases fitting TRBD1. There are 17 residues in the CDR3. V shed 2 bases and J 10 bases; nucleotides not matched to a gene: 14. CDR3 region: CASSLSLGGGRGSPLHF. CDR3 DNA sequence: TGTGCCAGCAGTTTAAGCTTAGGGGGCGGGCGAGGATCACCCCTCCACTTT.

The chain links TRBV2 to TRBJ2-7; possibly TRBD2 for D (6 bases). This CDR3 has 15 residues. Germline lookup yields CDR1 SNHLY and CDR2 FYNNEI. The V and J ends lost 7 bases and 2 bases respectively, with 18 bases between them. CDR3 coding DNA: TGTGCCAGCATCCTGTCCCGGGAGACCGCCTACGAGCAGTACTTC. Translated, it gives CASILSRETAYEQYF.

The chain employs TRBV7-9 and TRBJ1-2; TRBD1 matches 7 bases. Germline trimming cut 10 bases from V and 4 bases from J; bases unmatched to any gene: 12. The V gene's germline CDR1 is SEHNR and CDR2 FQNEAQ (reference sequence). This CDR3 comprises 14 residues. The CDR3 DNA reads TGTGCCACCAAAAACATACAGGGGAGCTATGGCTACACCTTC. It yields the protein CATKNIQGSYGYTF. The whole variable domain, filled in from reference TRBV7-9 and TRBJ1-2, reads DTGVSQNPRHKITKRGQNVTFRCDPISEHNRLYWYRQTLGQGPEFLTYFQNEAQLEKSRLLSDRFSAERPKGSFSTLEIQRTEQGDSAMYLCATKNIQGSYGYTFGSGTRLTVV.

This chain joins TRBV11-2 and TRBJ2-4, with D perhaps TRBD1 (6 bases). V was clipped by 1 base and J by 3 bases, with 10 bases between them. This CDR3 comprises 15 residues. CDR1 and CDR2 from the germline V gene are SGHAT and FQNNGV. The CDR3 spells CASSLVVGGKNIQYF. The CDR3 DNA reads as TGTGCCAGCAGCTTAGTGGTAGGGGGCAAAAACATTCAGTACTTC.

The chain links TRBV6-5 to TRBJ2-7, with D perhaps being TRBD1 or TRBD2 (5 bases each). Germline V CDR1 and CDR2: MNHEY, SVGAGI. The CDR3 loop spans 14 amino acids. V lost 2 bases and J 4 bases, leaving 12 bases between the germline ends. DNA for the CDR3: TGTGCCAGCAGTTACGGGACGACAGTATACGAGCAGTACTTC. Its protein product is CASSYGTTVYEQYF.

The rearrangement uses TRBV11-3 and TRBJ2-1; tentatively, D is TRBD1 or TRBD2 (6 bases each). The CDR3 is 19 amino acids. Trimming cost V 1 base and J 0 bases, with 19 bases left between them. Germline V gene sequence: CDR1 SGHNT, CDR2 YENEEA. CDR3 sequence: CASSLGGRRGGNSYNEQFF. The DNA for the CDR3 is TGTGCCAGCAGCTTAGGGGGACGAAGAGGGGGGAACTCCTACAATGAGCAGTTCTTC. Full variable domain (remainder filled in from reference TRBV11-3 and TRBJ2-1): EAGVVQSPRYKIIEKKQPVAFWCNPISGHNTLYWYLQNLGQGPELLIRYENEEAVDDSQLPKDRFSAERLKGVDSTLKIQPAELGDSAVYLCASSLGGRRGGNSYNEQFFGPGTRLTVL.

The chain links TRBV20-1 to TRBJ2-4; D is ambiguous. Germline V gives CDR1 DFQATT, CDR2 SNEGSKA (reference sequence). The CDR3 contains 13 residues. Between the trimmed V and J ends, which lost 6 bases and 0 bases, there was a span of 9 bases. The CDR3 DNA reads TGCAGTGCCGTACTTCTAGCCAAAAACATTCAGTACTTC. The encoded protein is CSAVLLAKNIQYF.

This clonotype has only a few counts. The chain combines TRBV6-4 with TRBJ1-2; D possibly corresponds to TRBD1 (5 bases). From germline, CDR1 is MRHNA and CDR2 SNTAGT. The V gene lost 6 bases and the J gene lost 3 bases, with 14 bases spanning the gap. CDR3 length: 14 amino acids. The CDR3 loop reads CASSPTGTHYGYTF. The CDR3 region has the DNA TGTGCCAGCAGCCCTACCGGGACGCACTATGGCTACACCTTC.

A single count supports this clonotype. The chain uses TRBV20-1 and TRBJ2-7; the match to TRBD1 covers 11 bases. The CDR3 is made up of 16 amino acids. V shed 2 bases and J 7 bases; nucleotides not matched to a gene: 13. The germline V gene encodes CDR1 DFQATT and CDR2 SNEGSKA (reference sequence). CDR3 sequence: CSARSPGQGVRNEQYF. The CDR3 coding sequence is TGCAGTGCTAGATCGCCGGGACAGGGGGTTCGTAATGAGCAGTACTTC.

This clonotype has a handful of counts. The chain is built from TRBV5-6 and TRBJ2-4, with D hard to call. The CDR3 runs 12 residues. Deletions cut 0 bases from V and 13 bases from J, with 11 bases between. CDR1 is SGHDT, CDR2 YYEEEE, per germline. The CDR3 here is CASSLARASQYF. DNA for the CDR3: TGTGCCAGCAGCTTGGCCCGGGCTTCACAGTACTTC.

The gene calls are TRBV5-6 and TRBJ2-7; 8 bases line up with TRBD1. Germline assignment: CDR1 SGHDT and CDR2 YYEEEE. After removal of 2 bases from V and 5 bases from J, the junction contained 6 bases not matched to a gene. The CDR3 consists of 14 residues. The CDR3 sequence is CASSFGQGAHEQYF. CDR3 sequence (DNA): TGTGCCAGCAGCTTCGGACAGGGAGCCCACGAGCAGTACTTC.

This chain links TRBV7-2 with TRBJ2-7, with 11 nucleotides matching TRBD2. This CDR3 has 14 amino acids. Germline V CDR1 and CDR2: SGHTA, FQGNSA. The V and J ends lost 8 bases and 4 bases, in that order; junction bases with no gene match: 7. CDR3 residues: CASGRLAGPYEQYF. CDR3 nucleotides: TGTGCCAGCGGGCGACTAGCGGGGCCGTACGAGCAGTACTTC.

This chain uses TRBV20-1 with TRBJ1-1, with D possibly matching TRBD1 (5 bases). CDR1 is DFQATT and CDR2 is SNEGSKA in the germline V gene (reference sequence). V was clipped by 6 bases and J by 0 bases, with 17 bases between them. This CDR3 comprises 15 residues. This CDR3 reads CSAREGRTMNTEAFF. Here the CDR3 DNA reads TGCAGTGCCCGAGAGGGGAGAACCATGAACACTGAAGCTTTCTTT.

At least ten counts were recorded for this clonotype. The genes are TRBV12-3 or TRBV12-4 and TRBJ1-5; D gene unclear. V was clipped by 8 bases and J by 0 bases, with 8 bases between them. CDR3 length equals 13 residues. The CDR3, as DNA: TGTGCCAGCCGGGAGTATAGCAATCAGCCCCAGCATTTT. This encodes CASREYSNQPQHF.

On this clonotype itself: One base away lies a much larger clone, so this may be a sequencing read error. V gene TRBV6-6 combines with J gene TRBJ1-1; no clear D gene. Trimming cost V 7 bases and J 1 base, with 7 bases left between them. This CDR3 comprises 12 residues. Germline loops: CDR1 MNHNY, CDR2 SVGAGI (reference sequence). The CDR3 DNA sequence: TGTGCCAGCAATGGCAGGAACACTGAAGCTTTCTTT. Encoded protein: CASNGRNTEAFF.

The genes are TRBV7-2 and TRBJ2-1; 10 nucleotides align to TRBD2. CDR1 SGHTA and CDR2 FQGNSA come from the germline V gene. Trimming at V came to 5 bases and at J to 2 bases, leaving 3 bases not matched to a gene. CDR3 length: 15 amino acids. DNA of the CDR3: TGTGCCAGCAGCACAACTAGCGGGACCTACAATGAGCAGTTCTTC. Its protein product is CASSTTSGTYNEQFF.

The rearrangement links TRBV10-3 to TRBJ1-2; 9 bases agree with TRBD1. The CDR3 covers 14 residues. Germline V lookup: CDR1 ENHRY, CDR2 SYGVKD. The junction had 10 bases not matched to a gene; V was cut back by 10 bases and J by 4 bases. CDR3 residues: CATWGQGDFYGYTF. The CDR3 coding sequence is TGTGCCACCTGGGGACAGGGAGACTTCTATGGCTACACCTTC.

This chain connects TRBV5-1 to TRBJ2-7; either TRBD1 or TRBD2 may supply D (5 bases each). Germline CDR1 is SGHRS and CDR2 is YFSETQ. The CDR3 is 12 amino acids. V shed 4 bases and J shed 10 bases, with 15 bases lying between them. CDR3 nucleotide sequence: TGCGCCAGCAGCCCGCCTCAGGGACCCCAGTACTTC. Amino acids: CASSPPQGPQYF.

This clonotype was recorded a few times. The CDR3 nucleotides are TGTGCCAGCAGCGGAGGAGGACGGATCCGGGGCGAGCAGTACTTC. This codes for CASSGGGRIRGEQYF. The chain recombines TRBV9 with TRBJ2-7; tentatively, D is TRBD2 (5 bases). Trimming cost V 3 bases and J 6 bases, with 19 bases left between them. The germline gives CDR1 SGDLS, CDR2 YYNGEE. The CDR3 covers 15 residues.

This clonotype was observed a handful of times. This chain connects TRBV7-2 to TRBJ2-7; TRBD2 agrees at 7 bases. Germline V gene data show CDR1 as SGHTA and CDR2 as FQGNSA. Losses at the gene ends were 3 bases for V and 0 bases for J; bases not matched to a gene: 2. This CDR3 spans 14 amino acids. The DNA of the CDR3 is TGTGCCAGCAGCTTCGGACTAGACTCCTACGAGCAGTACTTC. Translated, it gives CASSFGLDSYEQYF.

The chain has TRBV3-1 and TRBJ2-7; the D call may be TRBD1 or TRBD2 (6 bases each). There are 16 residues in the CDR3. Per germline, CDR1 LGHDT and CDR2 YNNKEL (reference sequence). Trimming removed 3 bases from V and 7 bases from J, with 22 bases in between. CDR3 sequence (DNA): TGTGCCAGCAGCCATTTAAACGGGGGCCCCTACAATGAGCAGTACTTC. Translation gives CASSHLNGGPYNEQYF.

This clonotype was counted a few times. This chain joins TRBV3-1 and TRBJ2-5; no definite D call. The CDR3 runs to 15 residues. Germline V gene lookup returns CDR1 LGHDT and CDR2 YNNKEL (reference sequence). V lost 1 base, J lost 5 bases, and 14 bases lay in between. CDR3 protein: CASSQADQRRETQYF. As DNA, the CDR3 is TGTGCCAGCAGCCAAGCTGATCAGCGACGGGAGACCCAGTACTTC.

The J gene is TRBJ1-4, the V gene TRBV21-1. TRBV21-1 is annotated as a pseudogene. The CDR3 has 17 residues. The CDR3 here is CASRRRRTLVGNEKLFF. The CDR3 bases are TGTGCCAGCAGACGCCGAAGGACCCTCGTCGGAAATGAAAAACTGTTTTTT.

The sample holds a few counts of this clonotype. CDR3 coding DNA: TGTGCCAGCAGCTCCCAGTGGGGTGAAGCTTTCTTT. It is translated as CASSSQWGEAFF. This chain connects TRBV5-6 to TRBJ1-1; D not resolved. The CDR3 extends over 12 amino acids. Trimming pared 3 bases from V and 7 bases from J, leaving 10 bases between. Germline V gene sequence: CDR1 SGHDT, CDR2 YYEEEE.